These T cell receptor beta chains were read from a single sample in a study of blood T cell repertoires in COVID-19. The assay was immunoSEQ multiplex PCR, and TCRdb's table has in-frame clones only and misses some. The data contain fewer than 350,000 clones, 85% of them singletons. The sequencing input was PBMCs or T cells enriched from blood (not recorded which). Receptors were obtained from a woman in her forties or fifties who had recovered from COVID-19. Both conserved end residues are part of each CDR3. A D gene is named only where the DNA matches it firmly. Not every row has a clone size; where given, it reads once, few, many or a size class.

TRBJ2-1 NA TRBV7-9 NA CASSPQSYNEQFF TGTGCCAGCAGCCCCCAGTCCTACAATGAGCAGTTCTTC
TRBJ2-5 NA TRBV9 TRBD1 CASSGRDSQETQYF TGTGCCAGCAGCGGCCGGGACAGCCAAGAGACCCAGTACTTC
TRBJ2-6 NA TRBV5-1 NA CASRRTATGANVLTF TGCGCCAGCAGACGGACAGCGACAGGGGCCAACGTCCTGACTTTC
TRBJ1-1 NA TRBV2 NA CASSDFRGVSTNTEAFF NA
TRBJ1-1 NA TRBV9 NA CASSVGRGDTEAFF TGTGCCAGCAGCGTAGGTAGGGGTGACACTGAAGCTTTCTTT
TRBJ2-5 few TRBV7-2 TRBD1 CASSFRGQGGTQYF TGTGCCAGCAGCTTCAGAGGACAGGGGGGGACCCAGTACTTC
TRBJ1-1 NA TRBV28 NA CASGGGPGTEAFF TGTGCCAGCGGCGGGGGGCCGGGGACTGAAGCTTTCTTT
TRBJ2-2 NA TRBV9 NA CASSVGLANTGELFF TGTGCCAGCAGCGTAGGGCTCGCGAACACCGGGGAGCTGTTTTTT
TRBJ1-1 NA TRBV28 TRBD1 CASSDRWDSRGMNTEAFF TGTGCCAGCAGTGATCGCTGGGACAGCCGAGGAATGAACACTGAAGCTTTCTTT
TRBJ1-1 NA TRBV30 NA CAWSRQSNTEAFF TGTGCCTGGAGTAGACAGTCAAACACTGAAGCTTTCTTT
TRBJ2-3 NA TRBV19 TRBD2 CASTAGGPGDTQYF TGTGCCAGTACCGCGGGAGGGCCCGGAGATACGCAGTATTTT
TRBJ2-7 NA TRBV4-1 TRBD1 CASSQAGGSYEQYF TGCGCCAGCAGCCAAGCAGGGGGATCCTACGAGCAGTACTTC
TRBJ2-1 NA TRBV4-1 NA CASSQVGGNYNEQFF TGCGCCAGCAGCCAAGTGGGCGGGAATTACAATGAGCAGTTCTTC
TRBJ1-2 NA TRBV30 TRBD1 CAWSLSGGLRSYGYTF TGTGCCTGGTCGTTGTCAGGGGGCTTGAGGTCGTATGGCTACACCTTC
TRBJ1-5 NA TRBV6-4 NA CASSDSRMNPGDQPQHF TGTGCCAGCAGTGACTCGAGGATGAACCCCGGAGATCAGCCCCAGCATTTT
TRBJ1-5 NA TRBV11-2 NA CASSPTGGGQPQHF TGTGCCAGCAGCCCCACGGGGGGAGGTCAGCCCCAGCATTTT
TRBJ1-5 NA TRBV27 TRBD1 CASSLSPGGGQPQHF TGTGCCAGCAGTTTATCCCCAGGGGGCGGTCAGCCCCAGCATTTT
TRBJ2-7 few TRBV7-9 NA CASSWTVEQYF TGTGCCAGCAGCTGGACAGTCGAGCAGTACTTC
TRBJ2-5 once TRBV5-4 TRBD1 CASSWLTGGRGAVVETQYF TGTGCCAGCAGCTGGTTGACAGGGGGCCGGGGGGCGGTGGTGGAGACCCAGTACTTC
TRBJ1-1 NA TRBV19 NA CASSLQGRYTEAFF TGTGCCAGTAGTCTACAGGGTAGATACACTGAAGCTTTCTTT
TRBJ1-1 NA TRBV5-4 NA CASSLGQVNTEAFF TGTGCCAGCAGCTTGGGACAGGTTAACACTGAAGCTTTCTTT
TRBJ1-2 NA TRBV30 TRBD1 CACTPGQGRGYTF TGTGCCTGCACTCCTGGACAGGGGCGAGGCTACACCTTC
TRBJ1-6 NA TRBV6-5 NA CASSQSRTERSPLHF TGTGCCAGCAGCCAATCTAGAACGGAAAGGTCACCCCTCCACTTT
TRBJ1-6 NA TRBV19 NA CASRAEYNSPLHF TGTGCCAGTAGGGCCGAATATAATTCACCCCTCCACTTT
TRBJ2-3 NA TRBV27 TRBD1 CASSWTGSGTDTQYF TGTGCCAGCAGTTGGACAGGGTCCGGCACAGATACGCAGTATTTT
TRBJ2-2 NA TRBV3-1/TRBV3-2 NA CASSPWTANTGELFF TGTGCCAGCAGCCCTTGGACAGCGAACACCGGGGAGCTGTTTTTT
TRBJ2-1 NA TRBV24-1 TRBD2 CATSDSSGSSGSYNEQFF TGTGCCACCAGTGATTCGAGCGGGAGTTCGGGGTCCTACAATGAGCAGTTCTTC
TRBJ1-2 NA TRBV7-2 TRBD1 CASSADRAPSFGYTF TGTGCCAGCAGCGCGGACAGGGCTCCCTCTTTTGGCTACACCTTC
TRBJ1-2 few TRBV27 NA CASKDLTGTTGYGYTF TGTGCCAGCAAAGACCTAACGGGGACAACGGGCTATGGCTACACCTTC
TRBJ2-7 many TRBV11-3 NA CASSLAAGSYEQYF TGTGCCAGCAGCTTAGCCGCCGGCTCCTACGAGCAGTACTTC
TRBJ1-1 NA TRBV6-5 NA CASNHPGTFEAFF TGTGCCAGCAATCATCCCGGGACATTTGAAGCTTTCTTT
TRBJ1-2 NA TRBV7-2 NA CASSLDAGALSNYGYTF TGTGCCAGCAGCTTAGATGCAGGGGCGCTATCAAACTATGGCTACACCTTC
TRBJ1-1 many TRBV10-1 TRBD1 CASTSTGTGRSKTEAFF TGCGCCAGCACCTCCACCGGGACAGGGCGAAGTAAAACTGAAGCTTTCTTT
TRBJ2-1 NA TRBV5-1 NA CASSIGLARSYNEQFF TGCGCCAGCAGCATTGGTTTGGCCCGCTCCTACAATGAGCAGTTCTTC
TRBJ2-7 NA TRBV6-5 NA CASMATQSSYEQYF TGTGCCAGCATGGCGACACAGAGCTCCTACGAGCAGTACTTC
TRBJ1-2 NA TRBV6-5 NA CASQQAGRAYGYTF TGTGCCAGCCAACAGGCAGGGAGGGCCTATGGCTACACCTTC
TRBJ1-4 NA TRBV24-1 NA CATSQGDWSEKLFF TGTGCCACCAGCCAAGGGGACTGGAGTGAAAAACTGTTTTTT
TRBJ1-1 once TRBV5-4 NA CASSLGTPGRGTEAFF TGTGCCAGCAGCTTAGGGACTCCGGGCAGAGGCACTGAAGCTTTCTTT
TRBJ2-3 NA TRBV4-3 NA CASSQDPQAGTDTQYF TGCGCCAGCAGCCAAGATCCCCAAGCAGGGACAGATACGCAGTATTTT
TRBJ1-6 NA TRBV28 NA CASRPRGVSPLHF TGTGCCAGCAGACCCAGGGGAGTTTCACCCCTCCACTTT
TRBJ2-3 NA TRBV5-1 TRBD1 CASVGTGGRDTQYF TGCGCCAGCGTCGGGACAGGGGGCAGAGATACGCAGTATTTT
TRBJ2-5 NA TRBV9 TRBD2 CASSVGLAARSPQETQYF TGTGCCAGCAGCGTAGGACTAGCGGCACGATCCCCTCAAGAGACCCAGTACTTC
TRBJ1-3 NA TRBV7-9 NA CASTRGPSTGNTIYF TGTGCCAGCACTCGAGGTCCCAGCACTGGAAACACCATATATTTT
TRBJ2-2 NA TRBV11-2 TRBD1 CASEGQSNTGELFF TGTGCCAGCGAGGGACAGTCTAACACCGGGGAGCTGTTTTTT
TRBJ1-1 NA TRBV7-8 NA CASSPPRRNTEAFF TGTGCCAGCAGCCCCCCGAGGCGGAACACTGAAGCTTTCTTT
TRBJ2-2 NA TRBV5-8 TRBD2 CASSLPREGANTGELFF TGTGCCAGCAGCTTACCGCGGGAGGGGGCGAACACCGGGGAGCTGTTTTTT
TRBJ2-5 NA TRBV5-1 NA CASSLDAGNQETQYF TGCGCCAGCAGCTTGGATGCGGGCAACCAAGAGACCCAGTACTTC
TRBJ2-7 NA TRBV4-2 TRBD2 CASSRKTSGSYEQYF TGTGCCAGCAGCCGAAAGACTAGCGGATCCTACGAGCAGTACTTC
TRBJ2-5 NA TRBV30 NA CAWSDQGETQYF TGTGCCTGGAGTGATCAGGGAGAGACCCAGTACTTC
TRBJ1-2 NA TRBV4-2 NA CASSQVRFVGYGYTF TGTGCCAGCAGCCAAGTGAGGTTCGTAGGATATGGCTACACCTTC
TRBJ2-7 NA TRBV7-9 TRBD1 CASAVTGGSRSQYF TGTGCCTCGGCCGTAACAGGGGGAAGTCGGTCGCAGTACTTC
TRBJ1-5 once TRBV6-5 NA CASSDRYDQPQHF TGTGCCAGCTCTGACAGGTACGATCAGCCCCAGCATTTT
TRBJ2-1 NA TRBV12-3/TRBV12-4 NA CASSIRQANEQFF TGTGCCAGCAGTATCAGACAGGCCAATGAGCAGTTCTTC
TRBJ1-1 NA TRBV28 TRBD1 CASRPGTGVTTEAFF TGTGCCAGCCGTCCCGGGACAGGGGTAACCACTGAAGCTTTCTTT
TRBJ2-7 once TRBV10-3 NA CAISGQQDYEQYF TGTGCCATCAGCGGCCAACAGGACTACGAGCAGTACTTC
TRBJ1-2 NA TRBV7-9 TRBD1 CATTSRDRVGGYTF TGTGCCACCACGTCCCGGGACAGGGTTGGCGGCTACACCTTC
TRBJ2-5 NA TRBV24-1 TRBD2 CATKTSGDTGETQYF TGTGCCACCAAGACTAGCGGGGACACTGGGGAGACCCAGTACTTC